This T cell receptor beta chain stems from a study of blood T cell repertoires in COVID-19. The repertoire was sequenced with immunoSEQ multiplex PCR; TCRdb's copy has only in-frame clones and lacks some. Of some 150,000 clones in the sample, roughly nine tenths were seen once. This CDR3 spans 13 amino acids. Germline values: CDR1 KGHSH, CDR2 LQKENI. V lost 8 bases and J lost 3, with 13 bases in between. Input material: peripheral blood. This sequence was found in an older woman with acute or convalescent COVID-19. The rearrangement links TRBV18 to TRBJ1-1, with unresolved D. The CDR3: CASQSQEDTEAFF. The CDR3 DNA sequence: TGTGCCAGCCAATCCCAGGAGGACACTGAAGCTTTCTTT.